One and the same sample provided the 24 T cell receptor beta chains below, sequenced in a study of T cell changes during pregnancy in multiple sclerosis. The protocol was immunoSEQ multiplex PCR, while the TCRdb copy is restricted to in-frame clones and leaves out a portion. The sample shows about 75,000 clones, 80% to 95% of them seen only once. The material was CD4+ T cells from peripheral blood mononuclear cells, obtained before pregnancy. The receptors here all came from a female donor with multiple sclerosis, enrolled in a pregnancy study.

This clone was recorded a few times. The chain is built from TRBV7-9 and TRBJ1-1; 8 bases align to TRBD1. CDR1 SEHNR and CDR2 FQNEAQ come from the germline V gene (reference sequence). V shed 0 bases, J shed 5 bases, and the junction held 5 bases outside the gene matches. CDR3 length equals 15 residues. The CDR3 region is CASSLARTGHTEAFF. CDR3 sequence (DNA): TGTGCCAGCAGCTTAGCACGGACAGGGCATACTGAAGCTTTCTTT.

The chain employs TRBV7-2 and TRBJ2-1; 8 positions match TRBD2. Germline CDR1 reads SGHTA; CDR2 reads FQGNSA. This CDR3 is built from 15 residues. Trimming cost V 5 bases and J 8 bases; bases outside gene matches: 11. CDR3 region: CASSLLAGKGDEQFF. CDR3 sequence (DNA): TGTGCCAGCAGCCTCTTAGCGGGGAAGGGGGATGAGCAGTTCTTC. Filled out from reference TRBV7-2 and TRBJ2-1, the complete variable domain reads GAGVSQSPSNKVTEKGKDVELRCDPISGHTALYWYRQSLGQGLEFLIYFQGNSAPDKSGLPSDRFSAERTGGSVSTLTIQRTQQEDSAVYLCASSLLAGKGDEQFFGPGTRLTVL.

The chain employs TRBV27 and TRBJ2-7; TRBD2 matches at 7 bases. With V trimmed by 5 bases and J by 0 bases, 10 bases remained unmatched. Germline assignment: CDR1 MNHEY and CDR2 SMNVEV (reference sequence). The CDR3 has 16 residues. For the CDR3, the DNA is TGTGCCAGCAGTAAAGGGGCCCAGCGGGGCTCCTACGAGCAGTACTTC. Translated, it gives CASSKGAQRGSYEQYF.

The chain uses TRBV5-1 and TRBJ2-7, with TRBD2 matching 9 bases. Trimming removed 3 bases from V and 3 bases from J; junction bases left unmatched: 22. This CDR3 contains 20 residues. The V gene's germline CDR1 is SGHRS and CDR2 YFSETQ. The CDR3 protein is CASSSSRRGGENHQIYEQYF. The DNA of the CDR3 is TGCGCCAGCAGCTCCTCCAGGCGGGGGGGGGAAAATCACCAGATCTACGAGCAGTACTTC.

The V gene is TRBV9, the J gene TRBJ2-3; 8 bases are shared with TRBD2. V gave up 0 bases and J gave up 1 base; unmatched junction bases: 4. The CDR3 has 16 amino acids. CDR1 is SGDLS, CDR2 YYNGEE, per germline. CDR3 nucleotide sequence: TGTGCCAGCAGCGTAGGACCCGGGGGGGGCACAGATACGCAGTATTTT. This encodes CASSVGPGGGTDTQYF.

This chain joins TRBV18 and TRBJ2-1; no firm D call. CDR3 size: 14 residues. Germline CDR1 is KGHSH and CDR2 is LQKENI. Trimming removed 0 bases at V and 9 bases at J, with 12 bases between. CDR3 loop: CASSPPDRRSEQFF. The DNA for the CDR3 is TGTGCCAGCTCACCACCGGATCGTCGGAGTGAGCAGTTCTTC.

The chain carries TRBV30 and TRBJ2-1; TRBD1 agrees at 7 bases. The V gene end was trimmed by 3 bases and the J gene end by 0 bases; junction bases not matched to a gene: 8. This CDR3 region has 16 residues. The germline V gene has CDR1 GTSNPN and CDR2 SVGIG (reference sequence). In nucleotides, the CDR3 is TGTGCCTGGAGCCTTAAGGGACAGCTCTCCTACAATGAGCAGTTCTTC. This translates into CAWSLKGQLSYNEQFF.

V usage is TRBV5-3 and J usage is TRBJ1-1, with D possibly matching TRBD1 (5 bases). TRBV5-3 is an ORF; its function is uncertain. The CDR3 covers 14 residues. Trimming cost V 4 bases and J 2 bases, with 12 bases left between them. The CDR3 nucleotides read TGTGCCAGAAGCCTATGTGACAGTAACACTGAAGCTTTCTTT. Residues: CARSLCDSNTEAFF.

The genes are TRBV4-2 and TRBJ2-1; 11 bases are shared with TRBD2. V was pared by 3 bases and J by 1 base, with 23 bases of the junction left unmatched. CDR3 length: 23 amino acids. Germline V gene data show CDR1 as LGHNA and CDR2 as YNFKEQ. The CDR3 sequence: CASSQELLAGGLWVKGSYNEQFF. CDR3 DNA: TGTGCCAGCAGCCAGGAACTTCTAGCGGGAGGTCTTTGGGTAAAAGGTTCCTACAATGAGCAGTTCTTC.

On this clone itself: At one end, the junction sequence differs from germline, possibly due to a read error. The V gene is TRBV19, the J gene TRBJ1-5; possibly TRBD1 for D (6 bases). Germline V lookup: CDR1 LNHDA, CDR2 SQIVND (reference sequence). The CDR3 is 16 residues long. CDR3 loop: CASSIPGQISNQPQHF. The CDR3 DNA follows: TGTGCCAGTAGTATTCCTGGACAGATTAGCAATCAACCCCAGCATTTT.

This clone occurred once. CDR3 loop: CASSFDRVQYGYEQYF. The CDR3 DNA sequence: TGTGCCAGCAGCTTTGACAGGGTCCAGTATGGCTACGAGCAGTACTTC. This chain links TRBV7-9 with TRBJ2-7; 7 nucleotides agree with TRBD1. CDR1 is SEHNR, CDR2 FQNEAQ, per germline (reference sequence). The V gene end was trimmed by 3 bases and the J gene end by 3 bases; junction bases not matched to a gene: 11. CDR3 size: 16 residues.

The V gene is TRBV19, the J gene TRBJ1-6; the D gene is possibly TRBD1 (6 bases). This CDR3 is built from 15 residues. Germline lookup yields CDR1 LNHDA and CDR2 SQIVND (reference sequence). V shed 4 bases and J shed 5 bases, with 12 bases lying between them. The CDR3 region is CASSKSGVNNSPLHF. CDR3 sequence (DNA): TGTGCCAGTAGTAAATCAGGGGTCAATAATTCACCCCTCCACTTT.

J is TRBJ2-2 and V is TRBV6-5; 8 nucleotides line up with TRBD1. The germline gives CDR1 MNHEY, CDR2 SVGAGI. This CDR3 comprises 15 residues. Trimming at V came to 7 bases and at J to 1 base, leaving 5 bases not matched to a gene. The CDR3 DNA reads TGTGCCAGCACGTGGACAGGGAAGAACACCGGGGAGCTGTTTTTT. This sequence encodes CASTWTGKNTGELFF.

CDR3 DNA sequence: TGTGCCAGTAGCCGGGACAGGGGGTCCTCTGGGGCCAACGTCCTGACTTTC. Amino acids: CASSRDRGSSGANVLTF. V usage is TRBV19 and J usage is TRBJ2-6, with 11 bases fitting TRBD1. This CDR3 region has 17 residues. Germline values: CDR1 LNHDA, CDR2 SQIVND (reference sequence). The J segment lost 0 bases and the V segment lost 6 bases, leaving 4 bases of the junction unmatched.

The chain uses TRBV6-1 and TRBJ1-1, with 9 bases identical to TRBD1. With 6 bases clipped from V and 6 bases from J, the junction kept 5 bases outside the gene matches. Germline CDR1 is MNHNS and CDR2 is SASEGT. This CDR3 spans 13 amino acids. The CDR3 loop reads CASRDRGYAEAFF. In nucleotides, the CDR3 is TGTGCCAGCAGGGACAGGGGATACGCTGAAGCTTTCTTT.

V usage is TRBV14 and J usage is TRBJ2-7, with 8 bases lining up with TRBD1. V was pared by 4 bases and J by 4 bases, with 12 bases of the junction left unmatched. The germline gives CDR1 SGHDN, CDR2 FVKESK. The CDR3 is 16 residues long. CDR3 sequence reads: CASSPHEDRERYEQYF. Here the CDR3 DNA reads TGTGCCAGCAGCCCCCACGAGGACAGGGAAAGGTACGAGCAGTACTTC.

This clone came up a few times. The chain combines TRBV7-3 with TRBJ2-2; 7 bases fit TRBD2. The J segment lost 0 bases and the V segment lost 2 bases, leaving 3 bases of the junction unmatched. Germline assignment: CDR1 SGHTA and CDR2 FQGTGA. The CDR3 loop spans 16 amino acids. CDR3 protein: CASSLSRGANTGELFF. For the CDR3, the DNA is TGTGCCAGCAGCTTATCTCGGGGGGCGAACACCGGGGAGCTGTTTTTT.

CDR3 sequence: CASGGSYEQYF. CDR3 nucleotides: TGTGCCAGCGGCGGCTCCTACGAGCAGTACTTC. The chain recombines TRBV28 with TRBJ2-7, with D hard to call. Trimming took off 8 bases at V and 0 bases at J, with 5 bases between the two ends. The CDR3 spans 11 residues. Germline CDR1 and CDR2: MDHEN and SYDVKM.

This chain links TRBV6-1 with TRBJ1-2; perhaps TRBD1 as D (6 bases). CDR1 is MNHNS, CDR2 SASEGT, per germline. The V gene lost 4 bases and the J gene lost 6 bases, with 9 bases spanning the gap. This CDR3 comprises 12 residues. DNA for the CDR3: TGTGCCAGCAGTGGTGGGACACATGGCTACACCTTC. Amino acid sequence: CASSGGTHGYTF.

J is TRBJ2-7 and V is TRBV6-5; tentatively, D is TRBD1 (5 bases). V was pared by 7 bases and J by 0 bases, with 13 bases between. Germline CDR1 is MNHEY and CDR2 is SVGAGI. This CDR3 comprises 14 residues. Written as DNA, the CDR3 is TGTGCCAGCACCCAGGGCCCCGTCTCCTACGAGCAGTACTTC. Amino acids: CASTQGPVSYEQYF.

CDR3 loop: CASSPGQGYLYEQYF. The CDR3 DNA is TGTGCCAGCAGCCCGGGACAGGGGTATCTCTACGAGCAGTACTTC. This chain uses TRBV5-4 with TRBJ2-7, with 10 positions matching TRBD1. In germline, CDR1 is SGHNT, CDR2 YYREEE (reference sequence). With V trimmed by 4 bases and J by 3 bases, 7 bases remained unmatched. This CDR3 has 15 amino acids.

A remark on this clone: The junction departs from the called germline gene at one end, perhaps through a read error. The chain couples TRBV2 to TRBJ1-1; 8 bases are shared with TRBD1. The V gene's germline CDR1 is SNHLY and CDR2 FYNNEI. The CDR3 runs 14 residues. CDR3 DNA sequence: TGTGCCAGCAGTGCGATGGGACAGGCGCCTGAGGCTTTCTTT. Translated, it gives CASSAMGQAPEAFF.

With respect to this clone: Other DNA sequences within the sample encode an identical CDR3. CDR3 bases: TGTGCCAGCAGTTTGGACAGTAACTATGGCTACACCTTC. As protein: CASSLDSNYGYTF. The V gene is TRBV6-5, the J gene TRBJ1-2, with D possibly TRBD1 on 6 matching bases. This CDR3 has 13 residues. Trimming shortened V by 4 bases and J by 1 base, and 7 bases separated the two germline ends. CDR1 and CDR2 from the germline V gene are MNHEY and SVGAGI.

The chain carries TRBV7-3 and TRBJ2-5, with 9 bases matching TRBD2. V shed 1 base, J shed 2 bases, and the junction held 5 bases outside the gene matches. Per the germline V gene, CDR1 is SGHTA and CDR2 is FQGTGA. The CDR3 spans 16 residues. The CDR3 region has the DNA TGTGCCAGCAGCTTAATTGGGACTAGCTTACAAGAGACCCAGTACTTC. Protein: CASSLIGTSLQETQYF.